The present T cell receptor (beta chain) was sequenced within a study of blood T cell repertoires in COVID-19. Study details: Sites in the United States, Italy and Spain provided acute and convalescent COVID-19 samples. Sample material is recorded as cDNA or gDNA derived from T cells, B-cell-depleted T cells, or PBMCs.

As originally analysed: Reference gene primers were amplified, and this amplification served to estimate nucleated cell counts. TCRdb's copy holds only in-frame clones and misses some; the assay was immunoSEQ multiplex PCR. That table is the source of V, J and clone size, and D and trimming were worked out from the DNA. The sample yields roughly 40,000 clones, 79% seen once. The length of the CDR3 is 17 residues. The trim removed 2 bases at V and 4 bases at J, leaving 4 bases unmatched. Germline V lookup: CDR1 SGHAT, CDR2 FQNNGV. The sequence was obtained from a woman older than 75 with acute or convalescent COVID-19. What was sequenced was peripheral blood. The chain links TRBV11-2 to TRBJ2-2; 13 bases are shared with TRBD2. CDR3 sequence (DNA): TGTGCCAGCAGCTTACGGACTAGCGGGAGTACCACCGGGGAGCTGTTTTTT. Protein product: CASSLRTSGSTTGELFF. Complete variable domain (other parts from reference TRBV11-2 and TRBJ2-2): EAGVAQSPRYKIIEKRQSVAFWCNPISGHATLYWYQQILGQGPKLLIQFQNNGVVDDSQLPKDRFSAERLKGVDSTLKIQPAKLEDSAVYLCASSLRTSGSTTGELFFGEGSRLTVL.